Sequencing of this TCR beta chain was carried out in a study of identical twins listed by TCRdb under 2016. For the study in its entirety: The study deep-sequenced TCR alpha and beta repertoires from monozygotic twins, unrelated adults of various ages and cord blood to test whether fetal clonotypes persist. To rule out contamination, replicate twin experiments were performed at different times with different library preparation protocols.

V drops 1 base and J drops 3 bases, leaving 12 bases in between. From the cysteine through the phenylalanine, the CDR3 covers 15 amino acids. Only the CDR3 portion is preserved as DNA: 45 bases, with reading frame beginning at the first base. Looking up the germline V gene (reference sequence) yields CDR1 SGHNT and CDR2 YYREEE. This clonotype was detected a few times. This receptor's antigen is unknown. Base qualities are not recorded, but no much larger clone differs from it by a single base. The study at large found these results: Fewer insertions were carried by abundant cord blood beta clonotypes, a similar but weaker trend appeared in young adult naive repertoires, and no such trend appeared in memory repertoires. The excess sharing between twins in beta out-of-frame sequences was weaker because fewer shared sequences reduced the signal-to-noise ratio. Because the same donors could not be followed over many years, the conclusions relied on cross-sectional statistical analysis. Compared with coincidental sharing between unrelated individuals, out-of-frame TCR alpha sequences shared between twins had an excess of sequences with low generation probability. Zero-insertion analyses could be partly confounded by invariant T cells such as MAIT and iNKT, although diverse VJ usage argued against such confounding for most clonotypes. Out-of-frame TCR alpha sharing in monozygotic twins was systematically underestimated by recombination models, whereas sharing between unrelated individuals was in agreement with the recombination models.

The method was 5' RACE. The run used an Illumina HiSeq 2000. Template switching introduced a universal primer binding site; the final cDNA contained a unique molecular identifier, enabling accurate counting of TCR cDNA molecules. First-strand cDNA for TCR alpha and beta chains was synthesized from specific primers in the conserved constant-segment region. Each cDNA library was double barcoded, with a SMART-Mk sample barcode plus Illumina barcodes, to control for contamination. TruSeq adapter sequences along with Illumina sample barcodes were introduced in two successive PCR steps. TCR alpha and beta cDNA libraries were sequenced on the Illumina HiSeq platform with custom primers. Turning to the authors' computational methods: MiGEC processed the raw reads to extract unique molecular identifiers, while MiXCR was used to determine the CDR3 positions. Recombination models were inferred per individual with the repgenHMM and IGoR tools using an EM algorithm. The analysis of shared clonotypes was done with the tcR package in R, with sharing normalized by the product of cloneset sizes. To study raw recombination without the effects of thymic and clonal selection, out-of-frame nonproductive sequences were analyzed. The raw public reads went through TCRdb reprocessing: fastp at Q25, MiXCR clone calling, in-frame beta chains kept. Each record represents a unique CDR3 protein, reported with the most common genes and DNA among its rows. The V and J calls and clone size are TCRdb's, not the authors'. Recorded for this sample are 250,000 to 350,000 distinct CDR3 sequences; under 9.5% of them occurred a single time. Roughly 2% of the sample belongs to the ten largest clones.

Every donor in the study was a healthy Caucasian. Three pairs of female monozygotic twins, all aged about 18 to 30 years, were included in the twin cohort. Miltenyi CD45RO+ enrichment and human naive T-cell isolation kits were used to isolate memory (CD45RO+) and naive T cells from PBMC. These data also featured in a second study, about yellow fever vaccine responses in identical twins. The second publication reports: According to the authors, in identical twins the way T cells responded to vaccination appeared partly convergent and partly personalized. Focusing on identical twins, the study followed the T cell clones that responded to the vaccine, and did so with precision.

Recombination linked TRBV5-4 to TRBJ2-3; no D segment can be confidently identified. What was sequenced was memory (CD45RO+) T cells sorted from blood. The sample's cell subset or site label is to be understood as: CD45RO+ enriched T cells. The source is a woman between 18 and 29 years old in good health. The bases read TGTGCCAGCAGCTTGTGGGGTACCAGGACAGATACGCAGTATTTT. Translated, it gives CASSLWGTRTDTQYF.